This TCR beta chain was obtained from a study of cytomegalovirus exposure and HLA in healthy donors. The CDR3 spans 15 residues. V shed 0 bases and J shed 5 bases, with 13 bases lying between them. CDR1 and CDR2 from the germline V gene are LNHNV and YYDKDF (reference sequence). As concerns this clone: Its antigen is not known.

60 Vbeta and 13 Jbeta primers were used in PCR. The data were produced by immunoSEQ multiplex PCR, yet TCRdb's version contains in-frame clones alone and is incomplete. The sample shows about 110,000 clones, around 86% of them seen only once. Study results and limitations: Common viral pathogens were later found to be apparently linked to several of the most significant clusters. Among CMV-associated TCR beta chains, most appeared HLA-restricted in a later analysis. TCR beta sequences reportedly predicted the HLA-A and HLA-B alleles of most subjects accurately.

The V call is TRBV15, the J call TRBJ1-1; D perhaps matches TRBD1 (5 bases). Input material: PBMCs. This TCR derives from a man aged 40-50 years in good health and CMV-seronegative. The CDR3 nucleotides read TGTGCCACCAGCAGAGATCTTGCGGGGGGGACTGAAGCTTTCTTT. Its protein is CATSRDLAGGTEAFF.